One and the same sample provided the 24 T cell receptor beta chains below, sequenced in a study of shared clonotypes between healthy human individuals. CD45RO-negative cells were positively selected for CCR7, leaving out terminally differentiated effector memory CD45RA+ cells. The assay was immunoSEQ multiplex PCR, and TCRdb's table has in-frame clones only and misses some. The sample carries around 2.1 million clones, roughly 91% recorded once. Sequenced: naive CD8+ T cells from PBMCs. These TCRs come from a man aged 18 to 29 in good health. Some clones in this sample may be carry-over from other donors' samples.

The rearrangement joins TRBV7-3 to TRBJ2-1, with D perhaps TRBD1 (6 bases). CDR3 length equals 19 residues. Per germline, CDR1 SGHTA and CDR2 FQGTGA. V lost 1 base to trimming and J lost 0 bases, with 19 bases between them. The CDR3 sequence is CASSLIGGGVASSYNEQFF. CDR3 DNA sequence: TGTGCCAGCAGCTTAATTGGGGGCGGAGTCGCTAGCTCCTACAATGAGCAGTTCTTC.

The chain employs TRBV4-2 and TRBJ2-1, with D tentatively TRBD1 (6 bases). This CDR3 comprises 14 residues. CDR1 is LGHNA and CDR2 is YNFKEQ in the germline V gene. With 2 bases removed from V and 8 bases from J, the gap between germline ends came to 13 bases. The CDR3 DNA is TGTGCCAGCAGCCAAAGGGGGAGACAACATGAGCAGTTCTTC. Translating gives CASSQRGRQHEQFF.

About this clone: The same CDR3 also results from other DNA sequences found in this sample. The CDR3 spells CASSLLSAGGTDTQYF. CDR3 DNA: TGTGCCAGCAGTTTACTTTCAGCGGGAGGCACAGATACGCAGTATTTT. V is TRBV27 and J is TRBJ2-3, with 8 bases matching TRBD2. CDR1 is MNHEY and CDR2 is SMNVEV in the germline V gene (reference sequence). The V segment lost 2 bases and the J segment 1 base; nucleotides outside the gene matches: 5. CDR3 size: 16 residues.

This chain uses TRBV6-1 with TRBJ2-7; maybe TRBD2 (6 bases). The CDR3 is made up of 15 amino acids. CDR1 MNHNS and CDR2 SASEGT come from the germline V gene. Trimming took off 1 base at V and 9 bases at J, with 19 bases between the two ends. The CDR3 spells CASSEGRDASLGQYF. The CDR3 bases are TGTGCCAGCAGTGAAGGGCGGGATGCCAGCCTAGGGCAGTACTTC.

This sequence joins TRBV7-6 and TRBJ2-1, with D possibly TRBD1 on 6 matching bases. The germline V gene encodes CDR1 SGHVS and CDR2 FNYEAQ. The germline V and J ends were trimmed by 2 bases and 7 bases, with 12 bases remaining between them. There are 14 residues in the CDR3. The CDR3 loop reads CASSLLQGENEQFF. The CDR3 DNA is TGTGCCAGCAGCTTACTACAGGGTGAGAATGAGCAGTTCTTC.

The chain links TRBV7-9 to TRBJ2-2; no clear D. There are 17 residues in the CDR3. CDR1 is SEHNR, CDR2 FQNEAQ, per germline (reference sequence). Trimming cost V 4 bases and J 4 bases, with 19 bases left between them. The CDR3 loop reads CASSSQTNPILTGELFF. The CDR3, as DNA: TGTGCCAGCAGCTCACAAACCAACCCAATCCTCACCGGGGAGCTGTTTTTT.

This clone showed up just a few times. The chain has TRBV2 and TRBJ1-2; D ambiguous. Germline loops: CDR1 SNHLY, CDR2 FYNNEI. This CDR3 is built from 12 residues. V gave up 5 bases and J gave up 7 bases, with 11 bases separating them. CDR3 nucleotides: TGTGCCAGCAGTTCTCCCTCGGGTGGCTACACCTTC. As protein: CASSSPSGGYTF.

Points on this clone: Other DNA sequences in the sample encode the same CDR3. The V gene is TRBV18, the J gene TRBJ1-5; 9 positions agree with TRBD1. CDR1 KGHSH and CDR2 LQKENI come from the germline V gene. J was trimmed by 0 bases and V by 3 bases; bases with no gene match: 0. This CDR3 contains 15 residues. Here the CDR3 reads CASSPDRGSNQPQHF. DNA of the CDR3: TGTGCCAGCTCACCGGACAGGGGTAGCAATCAGCCCCAGCATTTT.

V and J are TRBV7-8 and TRBJ1-1; D is ambiguous. CDR1 SGHVS and CDR2 FQNEAQ come from the germline V gene. The length of the CDR3 is 14 residues. Trimming left V 1 base short and J 0 bases short, with 6 bases between. The CDR3 protein is CASSLGRMNTEAFF. The CDR3 coding sequence is TGTGCCAGCAGCTTAGGGCGGATGAACACTGAAGCTTTCTTT.

The rearrangement links TRBV30 to TRBJ2-2; no definite D call. Trimming stripped 3 bases from V and 6 bases from J, with 11 bases between. There are 13 residues in the CDR3. The germline V gene encodes CDR1 GTSNPN and CDR2 SVGIG (reference sequence). The CDR3 region is CAWRHKGPGELFF. The CDR3 nucleotides are TGTGCCTGGAGGCATAAGGGTCCCGGGGAGCTGTTTTTT.

The CDR3 sequence is CSVVDGTAEQYF. The CDR3 nucleotides are TGCAGCGTTGTAGATGGGACAGCCGAGCAGTACTTC. The chain is built from TRBV29-1 and TRBJ2-7; 7 bases are a match to TRBD1. Trimming cost V 4 bases and J 6 bases; bases outside gene matches: 6. The CDR3 sequence is 12 residues long. From germline, CDR1 is SQVTM and CDR2 ANQGSEA.

To note about this clone: In the same sample, other DNA sequences code for this CDR3. This rearrangement joins TRBV27 to TRBJ2-7, with 8 bases aligning to TRBD1. CDR3 length: 15 amino acids. Trimming removed 5 bases from V and 4 bases from J; junction bases left unmatched: 10. CDR1 and CDR2 from the germline V gene are MNHEY and SMNVEV (reference sequence). CDR3 sequence reads: CASSPRTGSGYEQYF. CDR3 DNA: TGTGCCAGCAGTCCACGGACAGGGTCTGGGTACGAGCAGTACTTC.

The chain has TRBV6-1 and TRBJ1-5; D is perhaps TRBD1 (5 bases). The V gene's germline CDR1 is MNHNS and CDR2 SASEGT. V dropped 2 bases and J dropped 0 bases, with 29 bases sitting between them. This CDR3 spans 22 amino acids. CDR3 DNA sequence: TGTGCCAGCAGTGAACTCCCCCATCACTCCCCCCGGGGGGACTATAGCAATCAGCCCCAGCATTTT. This gives the protein CASSELPHHSPRGDYSNQPQHF.

As for this clone: The sample holds other DNA sequences that translate to the same CDR3. The rearrangement joins TRBV27 to TRBJ2-7; D is perhaps TRBD2 (6 bases). The CDR3 is 12 residues long. The germline CDR1 and CDR2 sequences are MNHEY and SMNVEV (reference sequence). Between the trimmed V and J ends, which lost 10 bases and 2 bases, there was a span of 12 bases. The CDR3 sequence: CATGTGPYEQYF. The CDR3, as DNA: TGTGCCACCGGGACTGGACCCTACGAGCAGTACTTC.

This clone was observed once. The chain employs TRBV4-1 and TRBJ1-5; 9 nucleotides line up with TRBD1. This CDR3 region has 14 residues. Germline CDR1 MGHRA, CDR2 YSYEKL. J gave up 6 bases and V 3 bases, and 3 bases lay outside the gene matches. CDR3 in DNA: TGCGCCAGCAGCCAGGACAGGGGACGTCAGCCCCAGCATTTT. Amino acid sequence: CASSQDRGRQPQHF.

CDR3 nucleotides: TGTGCCAGCAGTTTGGGCTCCGCCGGGACCCAGTACTTC. This codes for CASSLGSAGTQYF. The rearrangement links TRBV27 to TRBJ2-5; no firm D call. The CDR3 extends over 13 amino acids. Trimming took 3 bases from V and 7 from J, leaving 12 bases between them. Germline V CDR1 and CDR2: MNHEY, SMNVEV (reference sequence).

The chain joins TRBV11-3 to TRBJ2-1; D is perhaps TRBD1 (6 bases). The CDR3 consists of 15 residues. Germline V gives CDR1 SGHNT, CDR2 YENEEA. Trimming left V 5 bases short and J 3 bases short, with 14 bases between. CDR3 DNA: TGTGCCAGCAGCACCCGGGACACCGTCTACAATGAGCAGTTCTTC. This translates into CASSTRDTVYNEQFF.

The gene calls are TRBV19 and TRBJ1-5, with D maybe TRBD1 (6 bases). The germline gives CDR1 LNHDA, CDR2 SQIVND (reference sequence). The V end lost 6 bases, the J end lost 7 bases, and 13 bases lay between the germline ends. The CDR3 sequence is 13 residues long. The CDR3 loop is CASSLPRGQPQHF. As DNA, the CDR3 is TGTGCCAGTAGCTTGCCCAGGGGACAGCCCCAGCATTTT.

The chain joins TRBV29-1 to TRBJ1-1, with D hard to call. The CDR3 has 14 residues. The V end lost 7 bases, the J end lost 1 base, and 16 bases lay between the germline ends. The germline V gene encodes CDR1 SQVTM and CDR2 ANQGSEA. This chain's CDR3 is CSAAPGISNTEAFF. As DNA, the CDR3 is TGCAGCGCCGCCCCCGGGATTTCGAACACTGAAGCTTTCTTT.

The V and J genes are TRBV5-6 and TRBJ1-2; D perhaps matches TRBD1 (5 bases). Germline V CDR1 and CDR2: SGHDT, YYEEEE. This CDR3 has 18 amino acids. V lost 0 bases to trimming and J lost 6 bases, with 24 bases between them. The CDR3 nucleotides are TGTGCCAGCAGCTTGGCGGGGGGTGGTTTTCCGAACAAGGATGGCTACACCTTC. Protein: CASSLAGGGFPNKDGYTF.

As concerns this clone: Other DNA sequences in this sample translate to the same CDR3. This chain joins TRBV28 and TRBJ1-1; D is uncertain. The CDR3 loop spans 13 amino acids. The germline CDR1 and CDR2 sequences are MDHEN and SYDVKM. Trimming pared 2 bases from V and 0 bases from J, leaving 4 bases between. CDR3 protein: CASSLGLNTEAFF. The CDR3 nucleotides read TGTGCCAGCAGTTTAGGCCTGAACACTGAAGCTTTCTTT.

The rearrangement links TRBV10-3 to TRBJ1-1; TRBD1 matches at 7 bases. The J segment lost 4 bases and the V segment lost 0 bases, leaving 5 bases of the junction unmatched. This CDR3 comprises 15 residues. The germline V gene encodes CDR1 ENHRY and CDR2 SYGVKD. The CDR3 spells CAISESRTGLTEAFF. The CDR3 DNA reads TGTGCCATCAGTGAGTCGAGGACAGGCCTCACTGAAGCTTTCTTT.

A single count supports this clone. The genes are TRBV18 and TRBJ1-1, with TRBD1 matching over 7 bases. The V segment lost 3 bases and the J segment 3 bases; nucleotides outside the gene matches: 4. The CDR3 is 14 residues long. Germline V gene data show CDR1 as KGHSH and CDR2 as LQKENI. The CDR3 DNA reads TGTGCCAGCTCACCCGACAGGGCCTACACTGAAGCTTTCTTT. This codes for CASSPDRAYTEAFF.

The chain joins TRBV7-3 to TRBJ2-7; 11 bases align to TRBD2. Unmatched junction bases numbered 3, after V lost 2 bases and J lost 3 bases. This CDR3 contains 15 residues. Germline lookup yields CDR1 SGHTA and CDR2 FQGTGA. The CDR3 nucleotides are TGTGCCAGCAGCTTATATGGGACTAGCGGCTACGAGCAGTACTTC. Translated, it gives CASSLYGTSGYEQYF.